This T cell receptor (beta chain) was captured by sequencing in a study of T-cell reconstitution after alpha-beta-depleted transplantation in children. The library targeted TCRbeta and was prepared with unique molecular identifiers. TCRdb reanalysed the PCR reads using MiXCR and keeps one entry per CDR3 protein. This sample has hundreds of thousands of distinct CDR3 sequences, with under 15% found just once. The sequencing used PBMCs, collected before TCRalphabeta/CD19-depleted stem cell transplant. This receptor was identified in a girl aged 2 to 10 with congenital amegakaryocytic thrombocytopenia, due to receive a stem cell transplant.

CDR3 region: CSARGVERELSYNEQFF. CDR3 DNA: TGCAGTGCTAGGGGCGTTGAGCGGGAGCTCTCCTACAATGAGCAGTTCTTC. J is TRBJ2-1 and V is TRBV20-1; 8 bases fit TRBD2. The CDR3 is 17 residues long. V shed 3 bases, J shed 0 bases, and the junction held 10 bases outside the gene matches. From germline, CDR1 is DFQATT and CDR2 SNEGSKA (reference sequence).